These 3 T cell receptor beta chains share one sample of origin, sequenced in a study of cytomegalovirus exposure and HLA in healthy donors. Vbeta (60) and Jbeta (13) primers were used in the PCR. Clones were sequenced by immunoSEQ multiplex PCR, and TCRdb holds only the in-frame ones, with some missing. This sample has some 150,000 clones, with around three quarters found just once. What was sequenced was PBMCs. The receptors shown here come from a woman between 45 and 65 years old in good health and CMV-seronegative.

V gene TRBV6-1 combines with J gene TRBJ1-1; D possibly corresponds to TRBD1 (6 bases). Germline CDR1 MNHNS, CDR2 SASEGT. This CDR3 is built from 14 residues. V lost 7 bases to trimming and J lost 4 bases, with 16 bases between them. The CDR3 spells CASIRDRQGTEAFF. The CDR3 DNA is TGTGCCAGCATCAGAGACAGGCAGGGCACTGAAGCTTTCTTT.

This chain connects TRBV30 to TRBJ2-7; weak D call: TRBD2 (7 bases). V lost 3 bases and J 2 bases, leaving 14 bases between the germline ends. The CDR3 runs 14 residues. Per germline, CDR1 GTSNPN and CDR2 SVGIG (reference sequence). In nucleotides, the CDR3 is TGTGCCTGGAGAAATAGGGGGGGCCCCTACGAGCAGTACTTC. Its translation is CAWRNRGGPYEQYF.

The chain's CDR3 is CSVEDSGSVGTQYF. CDR3 nucleotide sequence: TGCAGCGTTGAAGATTCGGGTTCCGTGGGGACCCAGTACTTC. V is TRBV29-1 and J is TRBJ2-5; no clear D. The CDR3 is 14 residues long. CDR1 SQVTM and CDR2 ANQGSEA come from the germline V gene. The V end was cut by 0 bases, the J end by 7 bases, with 15 bases between.